This T cell receptor (beta chain) appears in the sequencing data of a study of post-analysis software for immune sequencing data. Findings and caveats of the study: When patients were compared with controls, about five TRBV segments were more frequent, TRBV5-6, TRBV5-1 and TRBV20-1 among them.

As for this clonotype: Its antigen is undetermined.

Germline lookup yields CDR1 SQVTM and CDR2 ANQGSEA. V dropped 2 bases and J dropped 4; count of bases not matched to a gene: 4. CDR3 size: 14 residues. Unique molecular identifiers were carried by the TCR beta cDNA libraries. TCRdb reanalysed the PCR reads using MiXCR and keeps one entry per CDR3 protein. This sample carries approximately 360,000 distinct CDR3 sequences, around 37% of them seen once, and the ten largest clones take roughly 13%. The sequencing input was blood. This receptor was obtained from a girl aged 10-17 years with multiple sclerosis. The chain uses TRBV29-1 and TRBJ1-1; 10 bases are shared with TRBD1. CDR3 amino acids: CSVEPRTGGTEAFF. The CDR3, as DNA: TGCAGCGTTGAACCTAGGACAGGGGGCACTGAAGCTTTCTTT.